This entry lists 23 T cell receptor beta chains sequenced from one sample in a study of OX40 agonist ivuxolimab in advanced cancers. Sequencing was performed with immunoSEQ multiplex PCR; in TCRdb, only in-frame clones are kept and a portion is missing. The sample holds roughly 51,000 clones; roughly 91% are singletons and the top ten take roughly 1.3%. The sample in question was CD4+ or CD8+ T cells sorted from blood, obtained in a trial of the OX40 agonist ivuxolimab. Source of these receptors: an adult with an advanced solid tumor such as melanoma, head and neck, liver or kidney cancer.

The gene calls are TRBV5-5 and TRBJ2-7, with D unclear. Between the trimmed V and J ends, which lost 1 base and 13 bases, there was a span of 12 bases. The CDR3 has 11 residues. CDR1 and CDR2 (germline): SGHKS, YYEKEE (reference sequence). Here the CDR3 reads CASSLTGVEYF. The CDR3 bases are TGTGCCAGCAGCTTGACCGGCGTTGAATACTTC.

The V call is TRBV5-4, the J call TRBJ1-3; D is uncertain. Trimming shortened V by 0 bases and J by 1 base, and 17 bases separated the two germline ends. The CDR3 loop spans 18 amino acids. In germline, CDR1 is SGHNT, CDR2 YYREEE (reference sequence). The CDR3 sequence is CASSLGDGRITSGNTIYF. Written as DNA, the CDR3 is TGTGCCAGCAGCTTGGGGGATGGGCGTATAACGTCTGGAAACACCATATATTTT.

The J gene is TRBJ1-1, the V gene TRBV5-1; D is perhaps TRBD1 (5 bases). Germline CDR1 SGHRS, CDR2 YFSETQ. CDR3 length: 14 residues. Trimming left V 0 bases short and J 2 bases short, with 8 bases between. This CDR3 is CASSLDRSNTEAFF. The CDR3 DNA follows: TGCGCCAGCAGCTTGGACAGGTCCAACACTGAAGCTTTCTTT. The entire variable domain, with the rest obtained from reference TRBV5-1 and TRBJ1-1, is as follows: KAGVTQTPRYLIKTRGQQVTLSCSPISGHRSVSWYQQTPGQGLQFLFEYFSETQRNKGNFPGRFSGRQFSNSRSEMNVSTLELGDSALYLCASSLDRSNTEAFFGQGTRLTVV.

The chain links TRBV6-6 to TRBJ2-5; D ambiguous. Gene TRBJ2-7 matches the end of the DNA better, so the J call may be wrong. Germline V CDR1 and CDR2: MNHNY, SVGAGI (reference sequence). The CDR3 spans 12 residues. CDR3 DNA sequence: TGTGCCAGCAGCCCGAGGACCTACGAGCAGTACTTC. Amino acid sequence: CASSPRTYEQYF.

This clone is categorized as medium-sized. The chain's CDR3 is CASKEGGSGNSPLHF. DNA of the CDR3: TGTGCCAGCAAGGAGGGGGGATCGGGCAATTCACCCCTCCACTTT. The V gene is TRBV2, the J gene TRBJ1-6; maybe TRBD1 (6 bases). The CDR3 is made up of 15 amino acids. V shed 7 bases and J shed 7 bases, with 17 bases lying between them. From germline, CDR1 is SNHLY and CDR2 FYNNEI. Full variable domain (rest looked up from reference TRBV2 and TRBJ1-6): EPEVTQTPSHQVTQMGQEVILRCVPISNHLYFYWYRQILGQKVEFLVSFYNNEISEKSEIFDDQFSVERPDGSNFTLKIRSTKLEDSAMYFCASKEGGSGNSPLHFGNGTRLTVT.

This chain links TRBV30 with TRBJ2-7; D possibly corresponds to TRBD1 (6 bases). The germline V gene has CDR1 GTSNPN and CDR2 SVGIG (reference sequence). This CDR3 contains 14 residues. V dropped 0 bases and J dropped 2 bases, with 11 bases sitting between them. The chain's CDR3 is CAWSVGQGTYEQYF. The CDR3 nucleotides read TGTGCCTGGAGTGTCGGGCAGGGGACCTACGAGCAGTACTTC.

The V call is TRBV6-1, the J call TRBJ1-2; D gene unclear. This CDR3 is 13 amino acids long. V was clipped by 1 base and J by 9 bases, with 12 bases between them. Germline V lookup: CDR1 MNHNS, CDR2 SASEGT. The CDR3 is CASSEVTDGRYTF. For the CDR3, the DNA is TGTGCCAGCAGTGAAGTGACCGATGGGCGCTACACCTTC.

The rearrangement uses TRBV5-6 and TRBJ2-3; D is unresolved. Germline CDR1 is SGHDT and CDR2 is YYEEEE. The V end lost 0 bases, the J end lost 1 base, and 3 bases lay between the germline ends. This CDR3 contains 13 residues. The CDR3 region is CASSLEGTDTQYF. In nucleotides, the CDR3 is TGTGCCAGCAGCTTGGAGGGCACAGATACGCAGTATTTT. Supplemented by reference TRBV5-6 and TRBJ2-3, the full variable domain reads DAGVTQSPTHLIKTRGQQVTLRCSPKSGHDTVSWYQQALGQGPQFIFQYYEEEERQRGNFPDRFSGHQFPNYSSELNVNALLLGDSALYLCASSLEGTDTQYFGPGTRLTVL.

This clone was recorded once. The gene calls are TRBV9 and TRBJ2-5; D unresolved. This CDR3 has 13 amino acids. CDR1 is SGDLS, CDR2 YYNGEE, per germline. V was trimmed by 0 bases and J by 4 bases, leaving 7 bases between them. CDR3 amino acids: CASSVAISETQYF. The DNA of the CDR3 is TGTGCCAGCAGCGTAGCTATCTCAGAGACCCAGTACTTC.

The genes are TRBV10-3 and TRBJ1-1; D gene ambiguous. Germline loops: CDR1 ENHRY, CDR2 SYGVKD. V was clipped by 2 bases and J by 0 bases, with 4 bases between them. This CDR3 has 13 amino acids. Here the CDR3 DNA reads TGTGCCATCAGTGAGACAGTGAACACTGAAGCTTTCTTT. Translation gives CAISETVNTEAFF.

The rearrangement joins TRBV11-2 to TRBJ2-7; D may correspond to TRBD1 or TRBD2 (5 bases each). With 7 bases removed from V and 9 bases from J, the gap between germline ends came to 22 bases. Germline V gene data show CDR1 as SGHAT and CDR2 as FQNNGV. This CDR3 has 14 residues. CDR3 nucleotide sequence: TGTGCCAGCATCTCCGACCGGGGCACGTGGGGGCAGTACTTC. The encoded protein is CASISDRGTWGQYF. The full variable domain, its missing parts supplied by reference TRBV11-2 and TRBJ2-7, is EAGVAQSPRYKIIEKRQSVAFWCNPISGHATLYWYQQILGQGPKLLIQFQNNGVVDDSQLPKDRFSAERLKGVDSTLKIQPAKLEDSAVYLCASISDRGTWGQYFGPGTRLTVT.

The chain couples TRBV6-6 to TRBJ1-5; 8 bases are shared with TRBD1. The V segment lost 10 bases and the J segment 0 bases; nucleotides outside the gene matches: 11. Germline values: CDR1 MNHNY, CDR2 SVGAGI (reference sequence). The CDR3 runs 16 residues. CDR3 in DNA: TGTGCCACCGGGCTAGACAGGGGTTATAGCAATCAGCCCCAGCATTTT. Protein: CATGLDRGYSNQPQHF.

The chain uses TRBV6-1 and TRBJ2-5, with TRBD1 as a possible D gene (6 bases). Germline CDR1 and CDR2: MNHNS and SASEGT. This CDR3 is built from 13 residues. Trimming left V 4 bases short and J 2 bases short, with 8 bases between. The CDR3 region is CASSAGQQETQYF. DNA of the CDR3: TGTGCCAGCAGTGCCGGACAGCAAGAGACCCAGTACTTC.

The V call is TRBV13, the J call TRBJ1-1; a weak D match, TRBD1 (5 bases). Between the trimmed V and J ends, which lost 5 bases and 3 bases, there was a span of 13 bases. The V gene's germline CDR1 is PRHDT and CDR2 FYEKMQ (reference sequence). This CDR3 region has 14 residues. In DNA form, the CDR3 reads TGTGCCAGCAGCGCCTGGGGGTTCGACACTGAAGCTTTCTTT. Translating gives CASSAWGFDTEAFF.

V and J are TRBV11-3 and TRBJ2-6, with D perhaps matching TRBD1 (6 bases). The CDR3 totals 15 residues. Germline values: CDR1 SGHNT, CDR2 YENEEA. With 5 bases removed from V and 2 bases from J, the gap between germline ends came to 10 bases. CDR3 DNA sequence: TGTGCCAGCAGCACAGGGTTGGCTGGGGCCAACGTCCTGACTTTC. Translating it yields CASSTGLAGANVLTF.

V gene TRBV12-5 combines with J gene TRBJ2-1; no firm D call. From germline, CDR1 is LGHNT and CDR2 FRNRAP. CDR3 size: 13 residues. The ends were cut back, 7 bases at V and 0 bases at J, with 7 bases in the middle. The CDR3 coding sequence is TGTGCTAGTGCGCTTTACTCCTACAATGAGCAGTTCTTC. It specifies CASALYSYNEQFF.

The chain carries TRBV10-3 and TRBJ2-7; D perhaps matches TRBD1 (6 bases). Trimming removed 7 bases from V and 0 bases from J, with 10 bases in between. There are 13 residues in the CDR3. Per germline, CDR1 ENHRY and CDR2 SYGVKD. The CDR3 reads CAITPDSSYEQYF. The CDR3 DNA reads TGTGCCATCACCCCGGACAGCTCCTACGAGCAGTACTTC.

The V and J genes are TRBV28 and TRBJ2-2; D remains ambiguous. Germline V gene lookup returns CDR1 MDHEN and CDR2 SYDVKM. Between the trimmed V and J ends, which lost 7 bases and 2 bases, there was a span of 8 bases. CDR3 length: 13 amino acids. The DNA for the CDR3 is TGTGCCAGCATACAGCGAAACACCGGGGAGCTGTTTTTT. Its translation is CASIQRNTGELFF.

The rearrangement uses TRBV7-3 and TRBJ1-1; D is undetermined. The CDR3 has 14 amino acids. Looked up from germline, CDR1 is SGHTA and CDR2 is FQGTGA. V shed 4 bases and J shed 5 bases, with 14 bases lying between them. The DNA of the CDR3 is TGTGCCAGCAGCTACACCGGGTCTGAGACTGAAGCTTTCTTT. It codes for CASSYTGSETEAFF.

About this clone: This CDR3 is also generated by other DNA sequences in the sample. The chain employs TRBV30 and TRBJ2-6; no firm D call. The CDR3 loop spans 12 amino acids. CDR1 is GTSNPN, CDR2 SVGIG, per germline (reference sequence). The V and J ends lost 2 bases and 1 base respectively, with 0 bases between them. For the CDR3, the DNA is TGTGCCTGGAGTTCTGGGGCCAACGTCCTGACTTTC. Protein sequence: CAWSSGANVLTF.

The chain combines TRBV29-1 with TRBJ2-3; D not certain. The length of the CDR3 is 14 residues. CDR1 and CDR2 from the germline V gene are SQVTM and ANQGSEA. Deletions cut 4 bases from V and 0 bases from J, with 11 bases between. The chain's CDR3 is CSVAEGSSTDTQYF. The CDR3 nucleotides are TGCAGCGTTGCCGAAGGATCTAGCACAGATACGCAGTATTTT.

The genes are TRBV11-2 and TRBJ2-7; D uncertain. Germline values: CDR1 SGHAT, CDR2 FQNNGV. V dropped 3 bases and J dropped 2 bases, with 17 bases sitting between them. The length of the CDR3 is 16 residues. The DNA for the CDR3 is TGTGCCAGCAGCTTTATGGCGGCCTCGCCAACCTACGAGCAGTACTTC. Its protein product is CASSFMAASPTYEQYF.

The rearrangement uses TRBV19 and TRBJ2-1; D possibly uses TRBD1 or TRBD2 (6 bases each). Germline CDR1 and CDR2: LNHDA and SQIVND (reference sequence). The CDR3 length is 17 residues. Trimming shortened V by 5 bases and J by 0 bases, and 17 bases separated the two germline ends. DNA of the CDR3: TGTGCCAGTAGTGGGGGCGGGATTATGAACTCCTACAATGAGCAGTTCTTC. Amino acid sequence: CASSGGGIMNSYNEQFF.